These 12 T cell receptor beta chains were sequenced from one sample in a study of cytotoxic CD8 clonotypes in ibrutinib-treated CLL. The table came from immunoSEQ multiplex PCR; TCRdb's copy has only in-frame clones and leaves some out. The data hold around 310,000 clones, with around four fifths observed a single time. The material sequenced was PBMCs, taken before ibrutinib treatment. The receptors stem from a human donor with chronic lymphocytic leukemia.

The rearrangement joins TRBV15 to TRBJ1-2; D not certain. The CDR3 covers 14 residues. The V gene's germline CDR1 is LNHNV and CDR2 YYDKDF (reference sequence). The V end was cut by 0 bases, the J end by 4 bases, with 9 bases between. CDR3 in DNA: TGTGCCACCAGCAGAGATATGGGCAGCTATGGCTACACCTTC. It specifies CATSRDMGSYGYTF.

The chain links TRBV15 to TRBJ2-1, with D possibly TRBD2 on 6 matching bases. Germline CDR1 reads LNHNV; CDR2 reads YYDKDF (reference sequence). The CDR3 sequence is 17 residues long. Trimming took off 2 bases at V and 0 bases at J, with 14 bases between the two ends. The CDR3 nucleotides are TGTGCCACCAGCAGACGAATTCGGCGGGGCTCCTACAATGAGCAGTTCTTC. It yields the protein CATSRRIRRGSYNEQFF.

The chain has TRBV29-1 and TRBJ2-5; 12 bases map to TRBD2. Trimming at V came to 4 bases and at J to 5 bases, leaving 5 bases not matched to a gene. This CDR3 is built from 14 residues. The germline gives CDR1 SQVTM, CDR2 ANQGSEA. The CDR3: CSVARTSGIETQYF. In DNA, the CDR3 is TGCAGCGTTGCCCGGACTAGCGGGATCGAGACCCAGTACTTC.

CDR3 coding DNA: TGTGCCAGCACCTGGACTAGCGGGGAGGGCGGGGAGCTGTTTTTT. Protein sequence: CASTWTSGEGGELFF. V and J are TRBV6-6 and TRBJ2-2; TRBD2 agrees at 12 bases. Germline lookup yields CDR1 MNHNY and CDR2 SVGAGI (reference sequence). The trim removed 7 bases at V and 7 bases at J, leaving 7 bases unmatched. The CDR3 extends over 15 amino acids.

The rearrangement uses TRBV28 and TRBJ2-6; TRBD1 agrees at 12 bases. V dropped 4 bases and J dropped 4; count of bases not matched to a gene: 5. The CDR3 is 17 residues long. Germline-derived CDR1 and CDR2 are MDHEN and SYDVKM. The CDR3 sequence: CASSSGTGGSGANVLTF. CDR3 sequence (DNA): TGTGCCAGCAGTTCCGGGACAGGGGGCTCCGGGGCCAACGTCCTGACTTTC. Full variable domain (missing parts from reference TRBV28 and TRBJ2-6): DVKVTQSSRYLVKRTGEKVFLECVQDMDHENMFWYRQDPGLGLRLIYFSYDVKMKEKGDIPEGYSVSREKKERFSLILESASTNQTSMYLCASSSGTGGSGANVLTFGAGSRLTVL.

The V and J genes are TRBV5-1 and TRBJ1-1; D remains ambiguous. In germline, CDR1 is SGHRS, CDR2 YFSETQ. This CDR3 contains 16 residues. Deletions cut 0 bases from V and 5 bases from J, with 17 bases between. CDR3 sequence (DNA): TGCGCCAGCAGCTTGGCAACGAGCTCGTCGGGGACTGAAGCTTTCTTT. It yields the protein CASSLATSSSGTEAFF.

This clone was detected only once. V and J are TRBV28 and TRBJ2-7; no reliable D call. This CDR3 spans 14 amino acids. V was clipped by 3 bases and J by 0 bases, with 9 bases between them. CDR1 is MDHEN, CDR2 SYDVKM, per germline. The CDR3 sequence: CASSLSPNSYEQYF. CDR3 sequence (DNA): TGTGCCAGCAGTTTGTCCCCCAACTCCTACGAGCAGTACTTC. Using reference TRBV28 and TRBJ2-7 for the parts outside the CDR3, the full variable domain is DVKVTQSSRYLVKRTGEKVFLECVQDMDHENMFWYRQDPGLGLRLIYFSYDVKMKEKGDIPEGYSVSREKKERFSLILESASTNQTSMYLCASSLSPNSYEQYFGPGTRLTVT.

The rearrangement joins TRBV18 to TRBJ2-7; D is unclear. CDR1 KGHSH and CDR2 LQKENI come from the germline V gene. Trimming removed 3 bases from V and 1 base from J, with 7 bases in between. The CDR3 spans 13 residues. CDR3 sequence reads: CASSPPVSYEQYF. The CDR3 region has the DNA TGTGCCAGCTCACCGCCGGTTTCCTACGAGCAGTACTTC.

This clone was found a few times. The rearrangement links TRBV7-2 to TRBJ1-2; 7 bases align to TRBD1. Trimming at V came to 5 bases and at J to 6 bases, leaving 6 bases not matched to a gene. CDR1 is SGHTA and CDR2 is FQGNSA in the germline V gene. The CDR3 covers 13 residues. The CDR3 protein is CASSPSQGDGYTF. The CDR3 region has the DNA TGTGCCAGCAGCCCAAGTCAGGGGGATGGCTACACCTTC.

The chain is built from TRBV25-1 and TRBJ1-1, with D tentatively TRBD1 (5 bases). Trimming left V 4 bases short and J 5 bases short, with 11 bases between. Germline assignment: CDR1 MGHDK and CDR2 SYGVNS. CDR3 length equals 13 residues. This chain's CDR3 is CASSGAGWTEAFF. CDR3 DNA sequence: TGTGCCAGCAGTGGTGCAGGGTGGACTGAAGCTTTCTTT.

This clone turned up a few times. The chain links TRBV7-3 to TRBJ2-7; 9 bases agree with TRBD2. Germline lookup yields CDR1 SGHTA and CDR2 FQGTGA. The CDR3 sequence is 15 residues long. J lost 3 bases, V lost 5 bases, and 8 bases had no gene match. CDR3 protein: CASSPGPSGNYEQYF. CDR3 sequence (DNA): TGTGCCAGCAGCCCCGGGCCTAGCGGGAACTACGAGCAGTACTTC.

The chain has TRBV27 and TRBJ2-5, with a possible D match to TRBD1 (6 bases). The CDR3 has 16 amino acids. Germline lookup yields CDR1 MNHEY and CDR2 SMNVEV (reference sequence). V was cut by 6 bases and J by 0 bases, with 17 bases left in between. CDR3 residues: CASRSGGQRYQETQYF. The CDR3 DNA reads as TGTGCCAGCAGGTCTGGCGGACAGCGGTACCAAGAGACCCAGTACTTC.